This is a list of T cell receptor beta chains from one sample in a study of radiation and T cells in renal cell carcinoma. Libraries were prepared by immunoSEQ multiplex PCR; TCRdb keeps only in-frame clonotypes and omits some of them. This table holds some 14,000 clones, approximately 53% found once. The specimen was tumor tissue, collected from a patient whose treatment was nephrectomy without radiotherapy. These receptors were obtained from a man aged 50-59 years with renal cell carcinoma. CDR3s include the opening cysteine and the closing phenylalanine or tryptophan. Each record gives: V gene, clone size, J gene, D gene, CDR3 protein, CDR3 DNA. The D gene is left open where the match is weak. Some rows have no size entry. The others give once, few or many, or a class for an expanded clone.

V gene: TRBV29-1
clone size: NA
J gene: TRBJ2-5
D gene: TRBD2
CDR3 protein: CSVVTSGARRETQYF
CDR3 DNA: TGCAGCGTCGTGACTAGCGGAGCCCGGAGGGAGACCCAGTACTTC

V gene: TRBV29-1
clone size: NA
J gene: TRBJ2-5
D gene: NA
CDR3 protein: CSVDGRSGSETQYF
CDR3 DNA: TGCAGCGTTGATGGAAGGTCGGGTTCAGAGACCCAGTACTTC

V gene: TRBV30
clone size: once
J gene: TRBJ2-7
D gene: TRBD2
CDR3 protein: CAWRAGTYEQYF
CDR3 DNA: TGTGCCTGGAGAGCGGGGACCTACGAGCAGTACTTC

V gene: TRBV27
clone size: NA
J gene: TRBJ2-7
D gene: NA
CDR3 protein: CASSQDLRGEQYF
CDR3 DNA: TGTGCCAGCAGTCAGGACCTCAGGGGTGAGCAGTACTTC

V gene: TRBV7-8
clone size: once
J gene: TRBJ2-1
D gene: TRBD1
CDR3 protein: CASSPMTGTYNEQFF
CDR3 DNA: TGTGCCAGCAGCCCGATGACAGGGACCTACAATGAGCAGTTCTTC

V gene: TRBV5-6
clone size: few
J gene: TRBJ2-7
D gene: TRBD1
CDR3 protein: CASSRDRGYYEQYF
CDR3 DNA: TGTGCCAGCAGCCGGGACAGGGGGTACTACGAGCAGTACTTC

V gene: TRBV7-8
clone size: NA
J gene: TRBJ2-1
D gene: TRBD2
CDR3 protein: CASSLFWTSGSEGNEQFF
CDR3 DNA: TGTGCCAGCAGCTTATTCTGGACTAGCGGGAGTGAGGGCAATGAGCAGTTCTTC

V gene: TRBV5-4
clone size: NA
J gene: TRBJ1-2
D gene: NA
CDR3 protein: CASSSGGVVLTGYTF
CDR3 DNA: TGTGCCAGCAGCTCTGGGGGCGTTGTCCTTACTGGCTACACCTTC

V gene: TRBV4-2
clone size: NA
J gene: TRBJ1-2
D gene: TRBD1
CDR3 protein: CASSQGATGGRGYTF
CDR3 DNA: TGTGCCAGCAGCCAAGGGGCGACAGGGGGCCGGGGCTACACCTTC

V gene: TRBV5-1
clone size: NA
J gene: TRBJ1-1
D gene: NA
CDR3 protein: CASSQGAGAGYTEAFF
CDR3 DNA: TGCGCCAGCAGCCAAGGGGCGGGGGCTGGGTACACTGAAGCTTTCTTT

V gene: TRBV19
clone size: NA
J gene: TRBJ2-7
D gene: TRBD1
CDR3 protein: CASSTRQGSSEQYF
CDR3 DNA: TGTGCCAGTAGTACCCGACAGGGTAGTAGCGAGCAGTACTTC

V gene: TRBV6-6
clone size: few
J gene: TRBJ1-5
D gene: NA
CDR3 protein: CASSFRGSNQPQHF
CDR3 DNA: TGTGCCAGCAGTTTTCGGGGAAGCAATCAGCCCCAGCATTTT

V gene: TRBV4-3
clone size: NA
J gene: TRBJ1-3
D gene: NA
CDR3 protein: CASSQDLGTSGNTIYF
CDR3 DNA: TGCGCCAGCAGCCAAGATTTGGGCACCTCTGGAAACACCATATATTTT

V gene: TRBV6-1
clone size: NA
J gene: TRBJ2-1
D gene: NA
CDR3 protein: CASGGVQFF
CDR3 DNA: TGTGCCAGCGGCGGCGTGCAGTTCTTC